The text below deals with one T cell receptor (beta chain). Profiled with immunoSEQ multiplex PCR; TCRdb holds only in-frame clones, not every one. The sample lists 30,000 to 40,000 clones, roughly nine tenths occurring once. The data stem from a study of T cell changes during pregnancy in multiple sclerosis. The germline V gene has CDR1 MNHEY and CDR2 SVGAGI. The CDR3 has 15 residues. Unmatched junction bases numbered 3, after V lost 6 bases and J lost 1 base. This rearrangement joins TRBV6-5 to TRBJ2-5; 12 bases fit TRBD2. The material was CD4+ T cells from peripheral blood mononuclear cells, obtained in the third trimester of pregnancy. The receptor's source is a female donor in good health, enrolled as a control in a pregnancy study. The CDR3 coding sequence is TGTGCCAGCAGGGGGACTAGCGGGTTCCAAGAGACCCAGTACTTC. It is translated as CASRGTSGFQETQYF.